This TCR beta chain stems from a study of blood T cells in healthy people across ages. Background on the study: Capture by template switching was about one barcoded beta molecule per two T cells. Notes on the study in general: From one million sequenced T cells, diversity estimates were lower bounds.

With a J-beta primer mix and a sample-barcoded 5' primer, a second PCR ran about 7 to 12 cycles. Every cDNA molecule carried a tag from a template-switch adaptor bearing 12 random nucleotides. TCRdb analysed the 5' RACE reads with MiXCR anew, one entry per CDR3 protein. The sample records 850,000 to 1,300,000 distinct CDR3 sequences, more than 35% being singletons. This clonotype was observed many times. Its antigen remains unidentified. Investigators took 8 to 10 milliliters of peripheral blood from every donor. Germline V gene sequence: CDR1 SGHDN, CDR2 FVKESK. The CDR3 covers 14 residues. Trimming took 4 bases from V and 0 from J, leaving 9 bases between them.

Sequencing was done on a sample of blood. The chain couples TRBV14 to TRBJ1-2; D is ambiguous. The source of this sequence is a woman in her sixties in good health. This CDR3 is CASSLSGANYGYTF. The CDR3 nucleotides are TGTGCCAGCAGCCTCTCAGGAGCTAACTATGGCTACACCTTC. Full variable domain (rest looked up from reference TRBV14 and TRBJ1-2): EAGVTQFPSHSVIEKGQTVTLRCDPISGHDNLYWYRRVMGKEIKFLLHFVKESKQDESGMPNNRFLAERTGGTYSTLKVQPAELEDSGVYFCASSLSGANYGYTFGSGTRLTVV.